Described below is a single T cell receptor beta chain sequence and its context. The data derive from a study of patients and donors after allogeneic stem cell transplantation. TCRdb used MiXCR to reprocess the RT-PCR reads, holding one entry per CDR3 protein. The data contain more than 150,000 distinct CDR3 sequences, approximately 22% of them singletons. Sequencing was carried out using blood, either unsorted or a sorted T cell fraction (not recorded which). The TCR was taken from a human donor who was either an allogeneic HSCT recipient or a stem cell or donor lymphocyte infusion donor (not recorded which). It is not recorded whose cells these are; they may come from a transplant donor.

The CDR3 region has the DNA TGCAGTGCAGAATCGAACACCGGGGAGCTGTTTTTT. It specifies CSAESNTGELFF. The chain combines TRBV20-1 with TRBJ2-2, with D unclear. The V gene's germline CDR1 is DFQATT and CDR2 SNEGSKA (reference sequence). The germline V and J ends were trimmed by 6 bases and 0 bases, with 5 bases remaining between them. This CDR3 region has 12 residues.